Here is one TCR beta chain with its context. Trimming removed 8 bases at V and 2 bases at J, with 11 bases between. The CDR3 spans 13 residues. Per the germline V gene, CDR1 is SGHAT and CDR2 is FQNNGV. The data derive from a study of OX40 agonist ivuxolimab in advanced cancers. Here immunoSEQ multiplex PCR was the method, and the copy in TCRdb shows in-frame clones only, minus some. There are approximately 100,000 clones in the sample; less than 85% occur only once, and 5.5% lies in the top ten. The V call is TRBV11-2, the J call TRBJ2-3, with a tentative D call TRBD2 (5 bases). The sequence was obtained from an adult with an advanced solid tumor such as melanoma, head and neck, liver or kidney cancer. The source was CD4+ or CD8+ T cells sorted from blood, collected in a trial of the OX40 agonist ivuxolimab. CDR3 DNA sequence: TGTGCCAGCGGACCAGACTACACAGATACGCAGTATTTT. The encoded protein is CASGPDYTDTQYF.